The source of this T cell receptor beta chain is a study of shared clonotypes between healthy human individuals. Donors comprised healthy HIV-negative adults lacking recent acute infections or vaccinations. The CDR3 is 18 amino acids. Sequencing used immunoSEQ multiplex PCR; TCRdb keeps in-frame clones, though not all of them. This sample has approximately 2.4 million clones, with about 94% found just once. Sequenced: naive CD4+ T cells sorted from blood. Subset specified: CD45RA+ positively selected. This clonotype was sampled from a young man in good health. This chain links TRBV21-1 with TRBJ1-1. TRBV21-1 is a pseudogene. CDR3: CASSAPVDPHFWNTEAFF. The DNA for the CDR3 is TGTGCCAGCAGCGCCCCGGTCGACCCTCATTTCTGGAACACTGAAGCTTTCTTT.